The rows below give T cell receptor beta chains drawn from one sample of a study of neoadjuvant anti-PD-1 for oral cavity cancer. Clones were sequenced by immunoSEQ multiplex PCR, and TCRdb holds only the in-frame ones, with some missing. There are roughly 68,000 clones in the sample; 80% to 90% occur only once, and 2.5% to 3% lies in the top ten. The input for sequencing was PBMCs, taken after nivolumab (anti-PD-1) treatment. These receptors all stem from a person between 40 and 80 years old with oral cavity squamous cell carcinoma. Both conserved end residues are part of each CDR3. The D gene is left open where the match is weak. Expanded clones are given a class, and other clones once, few, many or no size at all.

d_gene,v_gene,j_gene,abundance,CDR3nt,CDR3aa
NA,TRBV4-1,TRBJ1-6,NA,TGCGCCAGCAGCCAAGCACCCCCCAGGCTCTCCTATAATTCACCCCTCCACTTT,CASSQAPPRLSYNSPLHF
TRBD1,TRBV4-2,TRBJ1-6,NA,TGTGCCAGCAGCCAACACAATTACCCCAAGCTTTATCGGACAGGGGATCTCTATAATTCACCCCTCCACTTT,CASSQHNYPKLYRTGDLYNSPLHF
TRBD2,TRBV5-1,TRBJ2-4,NA,TGCGCCAGCAGCTTGTTGGCGGGAGGGGACAAAAACATTCAGTACTTC,CASSLLAGGDKNIQYF
TRBD2,TRBV5-1,TRBJ2-7,NA,TGCGCCAGCAGCTTGGATGGGACTAGCAGATACGAGCAGTACTTC,CASSLDGTSRYEQYF
NA,TRBV9,TRBJ1-1,NA,TGTGCCAGCAGCGAATCAATGTGGGATCCAACTGAAGCTTTCTTT,CASSESMWDPTEAFF
TRBD2,TRBV11-1,TRBJ2-1,NA,TGTGCCAGCAGGGATACTAGCGGGTACAATGAGCAGTTCTTC,CASRDTSGYNEQFF
NA,TRBV4-1,TRBJ1-1,NA,TGCGCCAGCAGCCAAGATAAGCTAAGGGTAATGAACACTGAAGCTTTCTTT,CASSQDKLRVMNTEAFF
NA,TRBV7-9,TRBJ1-4,NA,TGTGCCAGCAGCCGAACAGAAAAACTGTTTTTT,CASSRTEKLFF
NA,TRBV4-1,TRBJ2-2,few,TGCGCCAGCAGCCACCCCGGGGGCGGACTCACCGGGGAGCTGTTTTTT,CASSHPGGGLTGELFF
TRBD2,TRBV7-3,TRBJ2-5,NA,TGTGCCAGCAGCTTATTCGGGGGGACGGAGACCCAGTACTTC,CASSLFGGTETQYF
NA,TRBV9,TRBJ2-1,NA,TGTGCCAGCAGCGGCGCCGCTGGGTCCTACAATGAGCAGTTCTTC,CASSGAAGSYNEQFF
NA,TRBV5-4,TRBJ2-4,NA,TGTGCCAGCAGCTTGCGAGGAGCCAAAAACATTCAGTACTTC,CASSLRGAKNIQYF
NA,TRBV27,TRBJ2-3,NA,TGTGCCAGCTGTAGACTAGGGGTGACAGATACGCAGTATTTT,CASCRLGVTDTQYF
TRBD2,TRBV11-2,TRBJ2-1,few,TGTGCCAGCAGCGCGACTAGCGGGCGTAGGCTCTACAATGAGCAGTTCTTC,CASSATSGRRLYNEQFF
NA,TRBV13,TRBJ1-1,NA,TGTGCCAGCAGCTTAGTCGAGGGTCTGGGCACTGAAGCTTTCTTT,CASSLVEGLGTEAFF
NA,TRBV5-6,TRBJ2-3,NA,TGTGCCAGCAGCGGTAGAGTGTGGCCAGATACGCAGTATTTT,CASSGRVWPDTQYF
NA,TRBV19,TRBJ1-1,NA,TGTGCCAGTACCGAGATGTGGGCCTACACTGAAGCTTTCTTT,CASTEMWAYTEAFF
TRBD1,TRBV7-9,TRBJ1-4,NA,TGTGCCAGCAGCTCTCCGACAGGGGGTGAAAAACTGTTTTTT,CASSSPTGGEKLFF
NA,TRBV4-1,TRBJ1-1,once,TGCGCCAGCAGCCAAGATGCCTTCTACATGAACACTGAAGCTTTCTTT,CASSQDAFYMNTEAFF
NA,TRBV2,TRBJ1-2,NA,TGTGCCAGCAATGGGGTTGGCTACACCTTC,CASNGVGYTF
NA,TRBV2,TRBJ2-1,NA,TGTGCCTCTGGGAGAGCAGTCTCCTACAATGAGCAGTTCTTC,CASGRAVSYNEQFF
NA,TRBV7-9,TRBJ1-4,NA,TGTGCCAGCAGCCCCGAAAGCGGGAGGGCTAATGAAAAACTGTTTTTT,CASSPESGRANEKLFF
NA,TRBV27,TRBJ2-6,NA,TGTGCCAGCAGTTTAGGGGTCTCTGGGGCCAACGTCCTGACTTTC,CASSLGVSGANVLTF
TRBD1,TRBV2,TRBJ1-2,NA,TGTGCCAGCAGTGAAGGGGGACAGGGGAGTTTAGGCTACACCTTC,CASSEGGQGSLGYTF
TRBD1,TRBV4-1,TRBJ1-5,medium-sized,TGCGCCAGCAGCCCAGGGCAGGGGGCCCTTAGCAATCAGCCCCAGCATTTT,CASSPGQGALSNQPQHF
NA,TRBV10-3,TRBJ1-1,NA,TGTGCCATCAGAGCCGCCCTACCCCAGGGGCCCTTGAACACTGAAGCTTTCTTT,CAIRAALPQGPLNTEAFF
NA,TRBV5-1,TRBJ2-7,NA,TGCGCCAGCAGCGGCGGGACTGGCTACGAGCAGTACTTC,CASSGGTGYEQYF
TRBD1,TRBV7-2,TRBJ1-2,NA,TGTGCCAGCAGCCCACCAGGGGGAGGCAGCTTAGGCTATGGCTACACCTTC,CASSPPGGGSLGYGYTF
NA,TRBV10-2,TRBJ2-5,few,TGCGCCAGCACCCGACCGGGACGTCAGACCCAGTACTTC,CASTRPGRQTQYF
NA,TRBV29-1,TRBJ2-3,NA,TGCAGCGTCGTTCCCGCAGATACGCAGTATTTT,CSVVPADTQYF
NA,TRBV30,TRBJ2-2,NA,TGTGCCTGGAGTCACCGATTCAAGAGGTCCGGCGGGGAGCTGTTTTTT,CAWSHRFKRSGGELFF
NA,TRBV7-9,TRBJ2-2,NA,TGTGCCAGCAGCTTAGGGCGGGGCACCGGGGAGCTGTTTTTT,CASSLGRGTGELFF
TRBD2,TRBV6-4,TRBJ2-3,NA,TGTGCCAGCAGTGGCGGGGGGAATACGCAGTATTTT,CASSGGGNTQYF
NA,TRBV20-1,TRBJ2-1,once,TGCAGTGCTAGAGAGGTGTTAAAGCAGTTCTTC,CSAREVLKQFF
NA,TRBV7-8,TRBJ2-1,NA,TGTGCCAGCAGCCCTTATAGAGTGAGCTCCTACAATGAGCAGTTCTTC,CASSPYRVSSYNEQFF